These T cell receptor beta chains were read from a single sample in a study of CXCR3-negative and CXCR3-positive naive CD8 T cells. From its re-call of the 5' RACE reads, TCRdb lists each CDR3 protein once, without DNA. This sample's clone table lists tens of thousands of distinct CDR3 sequences. The sample was naive CXCR3+ CD8+ T cells from blood. The receptors come from a human donor in good health. Some clones in this sample may be carry-over from other donors' samples. Each CDR3 is given with its conserved first and last residue.

TRBJ2-1,TRBV20-1,CSGGTGDHNEQFF
TRBJ2-1,TRBV9,CASSVGGPRNNEQFF
TRBJ1-2,TRBV12-3/TRBV12-4,CASSGGQGVFHYGYTF
TRBJ1-1,TRBV14,CASSPGTGGFGAFF
TRBJ1-1,TRBV6-5,CASSKGENTEAFF
TRBJ2-4,TRBV6-5,CASSPGTSGSGNIQYF
TRBJ1-5,TRBV28,CASSERGPHNQPQHF
TRBJ1-5,TRBV29-1,CSVTQGDYQPQHF
TRBJ2-1,TRBV28,CASSQRVSYNEQFF
TRBJ2-7,TRBV5-4,CASSLVGEQYF
TRBJ2-7,TRBV15,CATSREQGAPYEQYF
TRBJ2-7,TRBV4-1,CASSQDPGLDSYEQYF
TRBJ1-6,TRBV28,CASSLGGFDSPLHF
TRBJ2-2,TRBV12-3/TRBV12-4,CASSFEAGELFF
TRBJ2-1,TRBV6-6,CASSYISGTSGGRSYNEQFF
TRBJ2-7,TRBV7-8,CASSHEGYEQYF
TRBJ1-5,TRBV21-1,CASSNTSGTGGVDQPQHF
TRBJ2-5,TRBV12-3/TRBV12-4,CASSLQGGRPETQYF
TRBJ2-7,TRBV7-9,CASSLVGVFDEQYF
TRBJ2-4,TRBV19,CASSIDAGEGDIQYF
TRBJ2-3,TRBV14,CASSAPLDRKTQYF
TRBJ1-3,TRBV29-1,CSVEDPRTGGMTLDTIYF
TRBJ1-1,TRBV27,CASSLRFSTEAFF
TRBJ1-3,TRBV4-3,CASSQDRAATSGNTIYF
TRBJ1-5,TRBV15,CATSRETLDGQPQHF
TRBJ1-1,TRBV15,CATSPGATEAFF
TRBJ2-5,TRBV28,CASLGQGEKETQYF